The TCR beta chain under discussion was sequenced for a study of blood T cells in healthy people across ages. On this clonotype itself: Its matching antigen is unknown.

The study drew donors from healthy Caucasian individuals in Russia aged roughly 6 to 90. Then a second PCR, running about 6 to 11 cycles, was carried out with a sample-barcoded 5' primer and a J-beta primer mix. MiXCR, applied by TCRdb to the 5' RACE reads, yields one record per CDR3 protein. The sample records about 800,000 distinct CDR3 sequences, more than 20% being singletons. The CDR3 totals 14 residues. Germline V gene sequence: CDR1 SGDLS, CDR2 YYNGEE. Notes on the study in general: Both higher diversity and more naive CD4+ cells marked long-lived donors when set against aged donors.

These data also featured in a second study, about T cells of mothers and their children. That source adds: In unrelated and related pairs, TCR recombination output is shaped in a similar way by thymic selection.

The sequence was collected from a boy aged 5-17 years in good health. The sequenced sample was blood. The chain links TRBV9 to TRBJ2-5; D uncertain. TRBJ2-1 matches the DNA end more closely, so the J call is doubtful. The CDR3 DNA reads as TGTGCCAGCAGCGTGAAAATACATGAGAATGAGCAGTTCTTC. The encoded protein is CASSVKIHENEQFF.